This TCR beta chain was captured by sequencing in a study of blood T cells in healthy people across ages. Study context: The template switching approach captured approximately one barcoded beta molecule for every two T cells.

This clonotype showed up just a few times. Antigen: not known. A second PCR of 7 to 11 cycles used a sample-barcoded 5' primer and a J-beta primer mix. TCRdb independently ran MiXCR on the 5' RACE reads; one entry per CDR3 protein. The data contain roughly 1.9 million distinct CDR3 sequences, about 39% of them singletons. No fewer than 7 million PBMCs went into each sample. Study results and limitations: Greater diversity and more naive CD4+ cells were seen in long-lived donors than in aged donors.

The CDR3 is 12 amino acids. Trimming removed 3 bases at V and 10 bases at J, with 12 bases between. The germline V gene encodes CDR1 MGHDK and CDR2 SYGVNS. The sequence was obtained from a human donor in good health. The sequencing sample was made of blood. This chain uses TRBV25-1 with TRBJ1-1; D remains ambiguous. The CDR3 nucleotides read TGTGCCAGCAGTGACCGTGGGTACGGAGCTTTCTTT. Its protein product is CASSDRGYGAFF.